This TCR beta chain was captured in a study of early T cells in non-severe SARS-CoV-2 infection. On the study more broadly: With bulk RNA from unsorted whole blood as input, sequencing yielded unpaired chains.

Each single cDNA molecule received a unique molecular identifier. TCRdb used MiXCR to reprocess the 5' RACE reads, holding one entry per CDR3 protein. The sample consists of approximately 71,000 distinct CDR3 sequences, roughly 15% of them appearing once. Comments on this clonotype: The target antigen is unknown.

The study, taken as a whole, reports: VDJdb matching skewed toward anti-spike CD8 responses, missing private and CD4 specificities.

Deletions cut 5 bases from V and 5 bases from J, with 10 bases between. CDR3 length: 13 amino acids. The source of this sequence is an adult who was a healthcare worker with PCR-confirmed SARS-CoV-2 infection or an uninfected control (not recorded which). The specimen sequenced was whole blood. The J gene is TRBJ2-1, the V gene TRBV12-3 or TRBV12-4; D is unresolved. This CDR3 reads CASSRKPDNEQFF. CDR3 sequence (DNA): TGTGCCAGCAGTCGTAAACCAGACAATGAGCAGTTCTTC.